The rows below give T cell receptor beta chains drawn from one sample of a study of blood T cells in healthy people across ages. TCRdb re-called the 5' RACE reads through MiXCR, storing one row per CDR3 protein. The sample shows some 1.4 million distinct CDR3 sequences, roughly 40% of them seen only once. Material for sequencing was blood. These receptors all come from a woman aged 18-29 years in good health. The CDR3 runs from the conserved cysteine through the conserved F or W.

V gene	J gene	CDR3 protein
TRBV6-5	TRBJ1-2	CASRKTGSRGYTF
TRBV6-1	TRBJ2-7	CAVGEQYF
TRBV27	TRBJ2-1	CASRTSLSSYNEQFF
TRBV5-1	TRBJ2-7	CASSLLADNEQYF
TRBV12-3/TRBV12-4	TRBJ1-1	CASSLVRKTEAFF
TRBV20-1	TRBJ2-1	CSAWFSGGVEFF
TRBV20-1	TRBJ2-1	CSARRGASYNEQFF
TRBV12-3/TRBV12-4	TRBJ2-1	CASSEPGPVEQFF
TRBV6-1	TRBJ1-2	CASSERDLSYGYTF
TRBV12-3/TRBV12-4	TRBJ1-2	CASRRAAIGANYGYTF
TRBV6-1	TRBJ1-1	CASRQGPGTEAFF
TRBV7-2	TRBJ2-3	CASARIGLSTDTQYF
TRBV12-3/TRBV12-4	TRBJ2-1	CASSLARLGRDEQFF
TRBV6-5	TRBJ2-3	CASSYRTSGTGRDTQYF
TRBV11-2	TRBJ2-7	CASSLGLADISYEQYF
TRBV10-3	TRBJ2-7	CAISPWTGSYEQYF
TRBV6-1	TRBJ2-1	CASSSVGMETQFF
TRBV5-5	TRBJ1-1	CASSLSAWGEEAFF
TRBV6-1	TRBJ2-1	CASIGDGSSYNEQFF
TRBV20-1	TRBJ2-3	CSARGGNYPDTQYF
TRBV20-1	TRBJ2-3	CSANGGAADTQYF
TRBV11-2	TRBJ2-3	CASGPQYF
TRBV25-1	TRBJ2-7	CASSHGRAPEQYF
TRBV12-3/TRBV12-4	TRBJ1-1	CASSLRGEAYTEAFF
TRBV5-1	TRBJ2-4	CASSLFQAGAKNIQYF
TRBV20-1	TRBJ2-7	CSATTGQPYEQYF
TRBV10-3	TRBJ2-3	CAISELISARASTDTQYF
TRBV15	TRBJ2-7	CATSRAPGQNYEQYF
TRBV9	TRBJ2-4	CASSVGDGEGAKNIQYF
TRBV5-1	TRBJ2-7	CASSLGGLAGVLTYEQYF
TRBV29-1	TRBJ2-4	CSVGGKNIQYF
TRBV6-6	TRBJ2-4	CASNDRGVGEQYF
TRBV12-3/TRBV12-4	TRBJ1-3	CASKPDRAGNTIYF
TRBV10-3	TRBJ2-7	CAISDIHRPPSGEQYF
TRBV20-1	TRBJ2-5	CSATTAQETQYF
TRBV6-5	TRBJ2-1	CASSYGGTTYNEQFF
TRBV9	TRBJ1-4	CASSVGTPRGEKLFF
TRBV7-3	TRBJ2-2	CASSPRDYKTSTGELFF
TRBV20-1	TRBJ1-3	CSAKPTGTGNTIYF
TRBV29-1	TRBJ2-7	CSVLTSGATYEQYF